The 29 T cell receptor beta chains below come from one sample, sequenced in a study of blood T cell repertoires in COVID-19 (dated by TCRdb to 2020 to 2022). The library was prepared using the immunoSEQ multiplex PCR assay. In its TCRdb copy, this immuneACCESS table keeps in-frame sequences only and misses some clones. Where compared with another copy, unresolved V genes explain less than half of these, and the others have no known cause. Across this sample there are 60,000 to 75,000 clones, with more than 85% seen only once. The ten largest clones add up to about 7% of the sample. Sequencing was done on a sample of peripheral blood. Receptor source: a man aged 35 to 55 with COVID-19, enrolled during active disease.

The CDR3 is CASSLSRAETQYF. CDR3 sequence (DNA): TGTGCCAGCAGCTTATCGAGGGCCGAGACCCAGTACTTC. The V and J genes are TRBV11-2 and TRBJ2-5; possibly TRBD2 for D (5 bases). V shed 2 bases and J shed 5 bases, with 9 bases lying between them. CDR3 length: 13 amino acids. Germline V lookup: CDR1 SGHAT, CDR2 FQNNGV.

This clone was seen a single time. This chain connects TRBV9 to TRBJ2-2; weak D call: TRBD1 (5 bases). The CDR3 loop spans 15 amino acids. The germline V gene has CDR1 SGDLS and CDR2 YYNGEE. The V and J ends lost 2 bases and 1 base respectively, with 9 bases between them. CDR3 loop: CASSVFGQNTGELFF. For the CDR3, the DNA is TGTGCCAGCAGCGTCTTCGGACAGAACACCGGGGAGCTGTTTTTT.

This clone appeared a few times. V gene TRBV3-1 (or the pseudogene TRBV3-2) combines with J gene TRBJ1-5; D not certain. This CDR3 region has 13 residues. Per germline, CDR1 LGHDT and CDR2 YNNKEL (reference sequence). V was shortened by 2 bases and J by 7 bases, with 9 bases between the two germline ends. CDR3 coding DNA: TGTGCCAGCAGCCAATCGGCGGGCCAGCCCCAGCATTTT. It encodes CASSQSAGQPQHF.

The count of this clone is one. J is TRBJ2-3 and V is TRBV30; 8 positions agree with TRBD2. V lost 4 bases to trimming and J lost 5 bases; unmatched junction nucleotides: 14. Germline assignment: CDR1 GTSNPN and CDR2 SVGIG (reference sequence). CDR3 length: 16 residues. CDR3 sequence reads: CAWTLNSGGAQDTQYF. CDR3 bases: TGTGCCTGGACTCTAAATTCCGGGGGGGCTCAAGATACGCAGTATTTT. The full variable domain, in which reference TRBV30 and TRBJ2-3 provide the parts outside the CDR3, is SQTIHQWPATLVQPVGSPLSLECTVEGTSNPNLYWYRQAAGRGLQLLFYSVGIGQISSEVPQNLSASRPQDRQFILSSKKLLLSDSGFYLCAWTLNSGGAQDTQYFGPGTRLTVL.

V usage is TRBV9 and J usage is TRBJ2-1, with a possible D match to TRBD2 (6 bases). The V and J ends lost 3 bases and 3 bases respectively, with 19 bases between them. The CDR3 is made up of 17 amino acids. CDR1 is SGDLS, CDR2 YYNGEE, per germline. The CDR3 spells CASSAGVLADVYNEQFF. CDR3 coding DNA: TGTGCCAGCAGCGCGGGGGTCCTAGCTGATGTCTACAATGAGCAGTTCTTC. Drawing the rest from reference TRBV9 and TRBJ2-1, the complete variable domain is DSGVTQTPKHLITATGQRVTLRCSPRSGDLSVYWYQQSLDQGLQFLIQYYNGEERAKGNILERFSAQQFPDLHSELNLSSLELGDSALYFCASSAGVLADVYNEQFFGPGTRLTVL.

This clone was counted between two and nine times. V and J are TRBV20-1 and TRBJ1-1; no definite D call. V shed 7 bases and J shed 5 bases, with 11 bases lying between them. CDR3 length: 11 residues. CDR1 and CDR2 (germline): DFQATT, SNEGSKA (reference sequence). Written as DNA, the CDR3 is TGCAGTGTGGTCCCTCGGACTGAAGCTTTCTTT. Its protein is CSVVPRTEAFF.

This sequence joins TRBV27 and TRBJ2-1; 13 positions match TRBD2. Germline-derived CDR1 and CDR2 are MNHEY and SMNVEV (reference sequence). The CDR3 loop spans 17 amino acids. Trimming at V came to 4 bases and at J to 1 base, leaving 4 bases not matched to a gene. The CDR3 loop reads CASSSLAGGGSYNEQFF. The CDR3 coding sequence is TGTGCCAGCAGTTCACTAGCGGGGGGGGGATCCTACAATGAGCAGTTCTTC.

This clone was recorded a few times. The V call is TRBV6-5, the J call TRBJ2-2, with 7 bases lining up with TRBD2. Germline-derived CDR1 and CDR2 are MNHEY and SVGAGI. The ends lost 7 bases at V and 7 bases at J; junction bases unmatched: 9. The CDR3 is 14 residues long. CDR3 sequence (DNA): TGTGCCAGCATCGAGGGAGGGTTGGTCGGGGAGCTGTTTTTT. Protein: CASIEGGLVGELFF.

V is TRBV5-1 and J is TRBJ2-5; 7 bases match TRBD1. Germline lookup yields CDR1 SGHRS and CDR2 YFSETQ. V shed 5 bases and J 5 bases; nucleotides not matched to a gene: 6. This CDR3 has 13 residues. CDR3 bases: TGCGCCAGCAGTGGACAGGTACGGGAGACCCAGTACTTC. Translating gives CASSGQVRETQYF.

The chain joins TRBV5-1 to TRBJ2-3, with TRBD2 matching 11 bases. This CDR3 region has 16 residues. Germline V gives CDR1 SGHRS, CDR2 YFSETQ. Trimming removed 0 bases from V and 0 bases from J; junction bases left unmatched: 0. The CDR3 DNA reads TGCGCCAGCAGCTTGGCTAGCGGGGGGAGCACAGATACGCAGTATTTT. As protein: CASSLASGGSTDTQYF. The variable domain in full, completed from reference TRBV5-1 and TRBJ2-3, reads KAGVTQTPRYLIKTRGQQVTLSCSPISGHRSVSWYQQTPGQGLQFLFEYFSETQRNKGNFPGRFSGRQFSNSRSEMNVSTLELGDSALYLCASSLASGGSTDTQYFGPGTRLTVL.

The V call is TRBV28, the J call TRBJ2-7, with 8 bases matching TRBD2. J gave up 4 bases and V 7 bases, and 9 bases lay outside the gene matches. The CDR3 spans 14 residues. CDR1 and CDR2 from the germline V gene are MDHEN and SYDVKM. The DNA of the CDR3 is TGTGCCAGCACCCGGGGGGGGAAAGGGTACGAGCAGTACTTC. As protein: CASTRGGKGYEQYF.

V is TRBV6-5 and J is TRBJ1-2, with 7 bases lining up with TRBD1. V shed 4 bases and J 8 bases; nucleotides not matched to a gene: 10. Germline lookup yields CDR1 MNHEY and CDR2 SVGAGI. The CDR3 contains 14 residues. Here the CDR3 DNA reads TGTGCCAGCAGTTCAACGACAGGGTTGGGCGGCTACACCTTC. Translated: CASSSTTGLGGYTF.

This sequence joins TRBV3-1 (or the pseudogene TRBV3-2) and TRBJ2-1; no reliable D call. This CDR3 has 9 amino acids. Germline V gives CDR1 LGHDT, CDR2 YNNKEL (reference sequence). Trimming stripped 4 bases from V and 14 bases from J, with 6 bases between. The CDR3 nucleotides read TGTGCCAGCAGCCCGGTAGAGTTCTTC. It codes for CASSPVEFF.

In DNA, the CDR3 is TGTGCCAGCACGTGGGGACAGGGATCCTACGAGCAGTACTTC. Its translation is CASTWGQGSYEQYF. This rearrangement joins TRBV2 to TRBJ2-7; 9 bases align to TRBD1. The germline V gene has CDR1 SNHLY and CDR2 FYNNEI. V lost 7 bases, J lost 1 base, and 5 bases stayed unmatched. CDR3 length equals 14 residues.

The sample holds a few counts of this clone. The CDR3, as DNA: TGTGCCAGCAGTCGAACAGGGTTTGCCCCCAATCAGCCCCAGCATTTT. This codes for CASSRTGFAPNQPQHF. The gene calls are TRBV28 and TRBJ1-5; TRBD1 is a possible D gene (6 bases). V lost 5 bases, J lost 3 bases, and 17 bases lay in between. Per germline, CDR1 MDHEN and CDR2 SYDVKM. The CDR3 has 16 amino acids.

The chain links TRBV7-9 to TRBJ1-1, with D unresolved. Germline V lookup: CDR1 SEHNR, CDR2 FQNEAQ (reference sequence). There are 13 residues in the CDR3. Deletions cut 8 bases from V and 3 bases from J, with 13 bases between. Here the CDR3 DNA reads TGTGCCAGCTCGAAGAGGGAGGACACTGAAGCTTTCTTT. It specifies CASSKREDTEAFF.

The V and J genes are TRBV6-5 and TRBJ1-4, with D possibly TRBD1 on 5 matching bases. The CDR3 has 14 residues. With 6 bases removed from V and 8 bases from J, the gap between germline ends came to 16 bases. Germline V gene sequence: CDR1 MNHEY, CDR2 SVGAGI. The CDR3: CASSLETVGEKLFF. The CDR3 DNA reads TGTGCCAGCAGCCTCGAGACAGTAGGAGAAAAACTGTTTTTT.

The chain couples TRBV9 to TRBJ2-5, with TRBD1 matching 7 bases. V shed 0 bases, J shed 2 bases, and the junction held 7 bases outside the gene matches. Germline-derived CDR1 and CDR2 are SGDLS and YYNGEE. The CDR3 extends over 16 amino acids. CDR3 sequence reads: CASSVALRQGQETQYF. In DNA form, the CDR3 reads TGTGCCAGCAGCGTAGCTTTAAGACAGGGTCAAGAGACCCAGTACTTC.

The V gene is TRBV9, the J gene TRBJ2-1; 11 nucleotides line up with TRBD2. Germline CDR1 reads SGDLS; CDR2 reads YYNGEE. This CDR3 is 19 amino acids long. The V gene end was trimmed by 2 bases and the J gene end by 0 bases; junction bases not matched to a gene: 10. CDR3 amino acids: CASSVSGGAGVGSYNEQFF. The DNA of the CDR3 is TGTGCCAGCAGCGTTAGCGGGGGGGCCGGGGTCGGCTCCTACAATGAGCAGTTCTTC.

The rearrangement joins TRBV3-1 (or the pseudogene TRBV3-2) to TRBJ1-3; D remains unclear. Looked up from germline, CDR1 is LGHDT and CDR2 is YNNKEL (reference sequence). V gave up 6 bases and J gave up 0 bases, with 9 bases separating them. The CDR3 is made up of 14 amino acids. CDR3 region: CASSPTGSGNTIYF. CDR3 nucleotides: TGTGCCAGCAGTCCGACGGGCTCTGGAAACACCATATATTTT.

The CDR3 DNA sequence: TGCGCCAGCAGCAGCGACAGGGGAGGGGATGAAAAACTGTTTTTT. It translates to CASSSDRGGDEKLFF. J is TRBJ1-4 and V is TRBV5-1; 8 bases line up with TRBD1. The V segment lost 4 bases and the J segment 6 bases; nucleotides outside the gene matches: 8. The CDR3 spans 15 residues. Germline CDR1 SGHRS, CDR2 YFSETQ. The full variable domain, its missing parts supplied by reference TRBV5-1 and TRBJ1-4, is KAGVTQTPRYLIKTRGQQVTLSCSPISGHRSVSWYQQTPGQGLQFLFEYFSETQRNKGNFPGRFSGRQFSNSRSEMNVSTLELGDSALYLCASSSDRGGDEKLFFGSGTQLSVL.

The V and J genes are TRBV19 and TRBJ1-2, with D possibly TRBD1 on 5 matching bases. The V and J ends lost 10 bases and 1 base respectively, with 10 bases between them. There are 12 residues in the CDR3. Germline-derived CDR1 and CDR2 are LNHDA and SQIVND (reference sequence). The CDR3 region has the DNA TGTGCCACCAGGACACTTAACTATGGCTACACCTTC. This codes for CATRTLNYGYTF.

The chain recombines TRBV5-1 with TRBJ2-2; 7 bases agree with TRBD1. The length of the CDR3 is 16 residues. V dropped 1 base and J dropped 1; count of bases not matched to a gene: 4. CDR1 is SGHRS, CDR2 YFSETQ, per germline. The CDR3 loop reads CASSLMPGGNTGELFF. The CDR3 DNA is TGCGCCAGCAGCTTGATGCCAGGGGGGAACACCGGGGAGCTGTTTTTT.

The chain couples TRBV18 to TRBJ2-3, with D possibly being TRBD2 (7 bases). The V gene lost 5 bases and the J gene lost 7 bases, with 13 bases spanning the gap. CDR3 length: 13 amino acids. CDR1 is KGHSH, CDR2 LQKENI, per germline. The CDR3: CASSEGGANTQYF. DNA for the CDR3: TGTGCCAGCTCAGAGGGGGGGGCGAATACGCAGTATTTT. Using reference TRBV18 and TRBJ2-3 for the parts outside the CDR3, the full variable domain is NAGVMQNPRHLVRRRGQEARLRCSPMKGHSHVYWYRQLPEEGLKFMVYLQKENIIDESGMPKERFSAEFPKEGPSILRIQQVVRGDSAAYFCASSEGGANTQYFGPGTRLTVL.

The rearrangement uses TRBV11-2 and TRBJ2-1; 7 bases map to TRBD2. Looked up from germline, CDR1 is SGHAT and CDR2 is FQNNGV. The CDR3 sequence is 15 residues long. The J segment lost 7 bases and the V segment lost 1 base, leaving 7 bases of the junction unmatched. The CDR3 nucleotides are TGTGCCAGCAGCTTAGGCGGGGGAACGTGGAATGAGCAGTTCTTC. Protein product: CASSLGGGTWNEQFF.

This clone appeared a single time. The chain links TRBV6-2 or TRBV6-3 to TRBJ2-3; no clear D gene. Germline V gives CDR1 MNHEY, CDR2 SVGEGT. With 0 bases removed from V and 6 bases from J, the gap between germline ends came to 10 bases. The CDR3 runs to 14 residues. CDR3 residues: CASSYSQSRDTQYF. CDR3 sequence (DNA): TGTGCCAGCAGTTACTCCCAGTCCAGGGATACGCAGTATTTT.

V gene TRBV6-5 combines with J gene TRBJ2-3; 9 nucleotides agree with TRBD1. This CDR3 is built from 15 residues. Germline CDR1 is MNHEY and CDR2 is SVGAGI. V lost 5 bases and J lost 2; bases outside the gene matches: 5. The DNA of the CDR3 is TGTGCCAGCAGTCTACAGGGGGCGAACACAGATACGCAGTATTTT. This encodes CASSLQGANTDTQYF.

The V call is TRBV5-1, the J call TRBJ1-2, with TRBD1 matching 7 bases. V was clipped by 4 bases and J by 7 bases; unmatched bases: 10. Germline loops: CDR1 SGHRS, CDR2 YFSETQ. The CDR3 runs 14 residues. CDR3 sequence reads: CASSPNLGQSGYTF. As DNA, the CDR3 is TGCGCCAGCAGCCCAAACCTGGGACAGTCTGGCTACACCTTC. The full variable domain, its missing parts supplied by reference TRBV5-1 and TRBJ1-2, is KAGVTQTPRYLIKTRGQQVTLSCSPISGHRSVSWYQQTPGQGLQFLFEYFSETQRNKGNFPGRFSGRQFSNSRSEMNVSTLELGDSALYLCASSPNLGQSGYTFGSGTRLTVV.

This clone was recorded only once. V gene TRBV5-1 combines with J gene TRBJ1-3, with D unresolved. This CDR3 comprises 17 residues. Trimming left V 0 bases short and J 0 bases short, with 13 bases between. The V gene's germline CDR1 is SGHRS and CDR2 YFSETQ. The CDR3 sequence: CASSLDLREISGNTIYF. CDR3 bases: TGCGCCAGCAGCTTGGATCTCCGGGAGATCTCTGGAAACACCATATATTTT.